The 4 T cell receptor beta chains given below trace back to one sample, sequenced in a study of T cells in Graves' hyperthyroidism and ophthalmopathy. RNA transcripts served as the template for amplifying TCR beta CDR3 regions. HTBI primers drove first-round RT-PCR of the TCR CDR3. One entry per CDR3 protein, called by TCRdb with MiXCR from the multiplex PCR reads. The sample yields 650,000 to 800,000 distinct CDR3 sequences, roughly 46% seen once. The specimen sequenced was peripheral blood or thyroid tissue (not recorded which). The receptors here all came from an adult man with Graves' disease, either hyperthyroidism or ophthalmopathy (not recorded which).

Remarks on this clonotype: One junction end does not reproduce the germline sequence, and a read error may be involved. The CDR3 region is CASSRTGGNVLTF. The CDR3 DNA sequence: TGTGCCAGTAGTCGGACAGGGGGCAACGTCCTGACTTTC. The rearrangement joins TRBV19 to TRBJ2-6, with TRBD1 matching over 10 bases. There are 13 residues in the CDR3. CDR1 is LNHDA, CDR2 SQIVND, per germline (reference sequence). The full variable domain, in which reference TRBV19 and TRBJ2-6 provide the parts outside the CDR3, is DGGITQSPKYLFRKEGQNVTLSCEQNLNHDAMYWYRQDPGQGLRLIYYSQIVNDFQKGDIAEGYSVSREKKESFPLTVTSAQKNPTAFYLCASSRTGGNVLTFGAGSRLTVL.

The J gene is TRBJ1-1, the V gene TRBV20-1; 8 bases match TRBD1. This CDR3 is built from 17 residues. J lost 1 base, V lost 5 bases, and 15 bases had no gene match. Germline V lookup: CDR1 DFQATT, CDR2 SNEGSKA (reference sequence). CDR3: CSAYPSWTGTSNTEAFF. DNA for the CDR3: TGCAGTGCTTATCCCTCTTGGACAGGGACCTCGAACACTGAAGCTTTCTTT.

This clonotype has at least ten counts. This rearrangement joins TRBV10-3 to TRBJ1-1, with D tentatively TRBD1 (6 bases). V was clipped by 5 bases and J by 8 bases, with 12 bases between them. The CDR3 runs to 12 residues. CDR1 ENHRY and CDR2 SYGVKD come from the germline V gene. DNA of the CDR3: TGTGCCATCAGTTCTAGGACAGAAGAAGCTTTCTTT. This gives the protein CAISSRTEEAFF.

J is TRBJ2-7 and V is TRBV29-1; 9 nucleotides align to TRBD1. The CDR3 runs 13 residues. V dropped 4 bases and J dropped 3; count of bases not matched to a gene: 4. Germline V gives CDR1 SQVTM, CDR2 ANQGSEA. As DNA, the CDR3 is TGCAGCGTTGGCCCGACAGGGGGCTACGAGCAGTACTTC. Encoded protein: CSVGPTGGYEQYF.